The clone carrying this T cell receptor (beta chain) occurred once. The antigen is not known. These data come from a study of T cells after posttransplantation cyclophosphamide. Whole-study results and caveats: Recipient CMV seropositivity and CMV reactivation strongly tracked TRB clonality. TRB overlap between skin or GI tissue T cells and blood was limited. Later blood repertoires were often dominated by clones from the donor CD8+ memory compartment.

The data were produced by immunoSEQ multiplex PCR, yet TCRdb's version contains in-frame clones alone and is incomplete. The table lists approximately 6,600 clones, around 80% of them singletons. The germline V and J ends were trimmed by 3 bases and 4 bases, with 8 bases remaining between them. There are 13 residues in the CDR3. Germline V lookup: CDR1 MNHEY, CDR2 SVGAGI. Busulfan-fludarabine conditioning, marrow transplant, and cyclophosphamide on days +3 and +4 were administered. This material consisted of CD8+ T cells sorted from PBMCs, taken around 1,500 days after allogeneic stem cell transplant with posttransplant cyclophosphamide. V usage is TRBV6-5 and J usage is TRBJ2-3, with D possibly TRBD2 on 6 matching bases. This receptor was obtained from a female patient aged 50-59 years who received an allogeneic stem cell transplant from a related donor, was CMV-positive, and had no GVHD. Some T cells may possibly be graft donor cells. The CDR3 here is CASSYSGADTQYF. The CDR3 nucleotides read TGTGCCAGCAGTTATTCGGGGGCAGATACGCAGTATTTT.